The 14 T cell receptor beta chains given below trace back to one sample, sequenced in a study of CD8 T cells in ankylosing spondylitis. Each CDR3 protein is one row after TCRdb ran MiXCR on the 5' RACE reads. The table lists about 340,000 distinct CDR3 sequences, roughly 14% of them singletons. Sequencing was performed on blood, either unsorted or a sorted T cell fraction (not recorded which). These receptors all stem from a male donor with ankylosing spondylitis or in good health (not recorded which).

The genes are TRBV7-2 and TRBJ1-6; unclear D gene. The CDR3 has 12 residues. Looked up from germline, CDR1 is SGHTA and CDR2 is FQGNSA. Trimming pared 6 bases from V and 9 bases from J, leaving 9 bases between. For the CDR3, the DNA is TGTGCCAGCAGTCCACCCGGTTCACCCCTCCACTTT. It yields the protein CASSPPGSPLHF.

The CDR3 is CASSELGAEGVGYTF. The CDR3, as DNA: TGTGCCAGCAGTGAATTAGGGGCCGAAGGTGTCGGCTACACCTTC. The J gene is TRBJ1-2, the V gene TRBV25-1, with TRBD1 as a possible D gene (5 bases). Germline CDR1 and CDR2: MGHDK and SYGVNS. CDR3 length: 15 residues. Between the trimmed V and J ends, which lost 1 base and 8 bases, there was a span of 17 bases.

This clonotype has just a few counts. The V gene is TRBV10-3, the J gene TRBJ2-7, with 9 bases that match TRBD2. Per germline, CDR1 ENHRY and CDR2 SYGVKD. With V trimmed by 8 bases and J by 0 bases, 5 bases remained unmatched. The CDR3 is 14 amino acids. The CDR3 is CAIAASGNSYEQYF. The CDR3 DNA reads TGTGCCATCGCGGCTAGCGGGAACTCCTACGAGCAGTACTTC.

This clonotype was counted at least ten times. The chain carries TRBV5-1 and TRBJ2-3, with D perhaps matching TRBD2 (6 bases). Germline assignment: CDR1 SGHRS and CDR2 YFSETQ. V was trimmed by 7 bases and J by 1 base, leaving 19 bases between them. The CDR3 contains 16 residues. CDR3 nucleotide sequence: TGCGCCAGCCATTCCATCCAAGGCGGGGGCACAGATACGCAGTATTTT. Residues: CASHSIQGGGTDTQYF.

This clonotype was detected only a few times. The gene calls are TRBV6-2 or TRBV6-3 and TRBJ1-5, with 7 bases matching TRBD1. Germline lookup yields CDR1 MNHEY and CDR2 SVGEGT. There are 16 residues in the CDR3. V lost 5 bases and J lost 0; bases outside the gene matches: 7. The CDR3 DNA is TGTGCCAGCAGTCCCTTCGGACAGGTTAGCAATCAGCCCCAGCATTTT. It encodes CASSPFGQVSNQPQHF.

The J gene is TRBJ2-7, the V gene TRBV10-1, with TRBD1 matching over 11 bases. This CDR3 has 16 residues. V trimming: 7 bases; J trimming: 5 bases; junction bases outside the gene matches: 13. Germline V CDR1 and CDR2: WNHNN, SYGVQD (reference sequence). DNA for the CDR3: TGCGCCAGCAAAATACCCCGGACAGGGGGCGACGACGAGCAGTACTTC. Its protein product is CASKIPRTGGDDEQYF.

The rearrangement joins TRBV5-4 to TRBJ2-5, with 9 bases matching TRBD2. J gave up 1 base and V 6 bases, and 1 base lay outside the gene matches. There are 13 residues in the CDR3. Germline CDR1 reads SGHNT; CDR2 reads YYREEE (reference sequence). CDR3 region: CASTAGGQETQYF. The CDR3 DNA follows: TGTGCCAGCACAGCGGGAGGCCAAGAGACCCAGTACTTC.

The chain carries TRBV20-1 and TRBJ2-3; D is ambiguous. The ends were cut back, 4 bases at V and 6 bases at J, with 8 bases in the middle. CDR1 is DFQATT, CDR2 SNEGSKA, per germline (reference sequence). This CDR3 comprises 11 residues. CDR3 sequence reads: CSATLGDTQYF. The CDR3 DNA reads TGCAGTGCTACCTTGGGGGATACGCAGTATTTT.

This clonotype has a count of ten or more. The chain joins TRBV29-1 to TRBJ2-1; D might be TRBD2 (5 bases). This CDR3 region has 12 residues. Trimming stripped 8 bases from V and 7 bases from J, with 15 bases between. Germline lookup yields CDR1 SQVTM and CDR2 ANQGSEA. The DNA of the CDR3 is TGCAGCCCGGTGTACGAGGGAAATGAGCAGTTCTTC. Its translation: CSPVYEGNEQFF.

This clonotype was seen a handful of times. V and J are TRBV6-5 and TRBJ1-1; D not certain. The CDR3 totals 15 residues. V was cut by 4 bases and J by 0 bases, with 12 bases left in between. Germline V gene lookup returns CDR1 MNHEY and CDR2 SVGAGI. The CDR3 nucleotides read TGTGCCAGCAGTTCTATCATAAACATGAACACTGAAGCTTTCTTT. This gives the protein CASSSIINMNTEAFF.

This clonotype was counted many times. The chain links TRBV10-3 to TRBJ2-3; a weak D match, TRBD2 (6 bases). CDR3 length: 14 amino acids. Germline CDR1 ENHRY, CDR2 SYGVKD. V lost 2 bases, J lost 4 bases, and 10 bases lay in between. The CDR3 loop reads CAISERREADTQYF. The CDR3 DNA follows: TGTGCCATCAGTGAGCGGAGGGAGGCAGATACGCAGTATTTT.

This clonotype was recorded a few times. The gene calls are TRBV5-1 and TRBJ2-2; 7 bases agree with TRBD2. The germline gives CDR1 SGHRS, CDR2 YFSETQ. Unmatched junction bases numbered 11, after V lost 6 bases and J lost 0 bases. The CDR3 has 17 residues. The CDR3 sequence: CASTLPLADANTGELFF. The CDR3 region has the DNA TGCGCCAGCACCCTTCCTCTAGCGGACGCGAACACCGGGGAGCTGTTTTTT.

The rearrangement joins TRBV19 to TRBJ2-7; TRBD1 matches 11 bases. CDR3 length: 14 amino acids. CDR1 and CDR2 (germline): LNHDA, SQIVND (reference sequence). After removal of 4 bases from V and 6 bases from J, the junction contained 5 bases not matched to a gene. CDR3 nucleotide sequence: TGTGCCAGTAGTACCCGGACAGGGGGCATCGAGCAGTACTTC. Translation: CASSTRTGGIEQYF.

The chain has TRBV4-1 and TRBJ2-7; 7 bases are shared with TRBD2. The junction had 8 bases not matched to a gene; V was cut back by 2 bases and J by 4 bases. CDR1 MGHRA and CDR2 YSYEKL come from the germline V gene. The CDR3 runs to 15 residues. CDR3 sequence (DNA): TGCGCCAGCAGCCAAACGGCGGGAGTTCCATACGAGCAGTACTTC. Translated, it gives CASSQTAGVPYEQYF.